A single sample gave rise to the 21 T cell receptor beta chains below, sequenced in a study of PD-1 blockade in classical Hodgkin lymphoma. The protocol was immunoSEQ multiplex PCR, while the TCRdb copy is restricted to in-frame clones and leaves out a portion. The sample gives around 31,000 clones, approximately 79% of which show up once; around 0.79% is in the top ten. As to time point: cycle 4 day 1 (C4D1), after five to seven weeks of nivolumab. Every patient relapsed after autologous stem cell transplantation, and brentuximab vedotin exposure varied. Thawed PBMCs were the source of CD4+ T cells, purified by magnetic negative selection. The sample was CD4+ T cells from blood, taken before the fourth cycle of nivolumab. These receptors were obtained from a human donor with classical Hodgkin lymphoma.

The rearrangement links TRBV7-2 to TRBJ1-1; D is perhaps TRBD1 (5 bases). V was clipped by 1 base and J by 10 bases, with 16 bases between them. This CDR3 has 14 residues. Germline CDR1 is SGHTA and CDR2 is FQGNSA. CDR3: CASSLDGASYGAFF. CDR3 nucleotides: TGTGCCAGCAGCTTAGATGGGGCCAGTTATGGAGCTTTCTTT.

The V and J genes are TRBV6-5 and TRBJ2-7; weak D call: TRBD1 (5 bases). The CDR3 has 14 residues. Germline-derived CDR1 and CDR2 are MNHEY and SVGAGI. V gave up 1 base and J gave up 2 bases, with 9 bases separating them. The CDR3 protein is CASSYWQGPYEQYF. The CDR3 bases are TGTGCCAGCAGTTACTGGCAGGGCCCCTACGAGCAGTACTTC.

The rearrangement joins TRBV5-1 to TRBJ1-1; D is unclear. The ends were cut back, 0 bases at V and 5 bases at J, with 8 bases in the middle. In germline, CDR1 is SGHRS, CDR2 YFSETQ. CDR3 length equals 13 residues. Here the CDR3 reads CASSLGGRTEAFF. The CDR3 coding sequence is TGCGCCAGCAGCTTGGGGGGTCGGACTGAAGCTTTCTTT. The whole variable domain, remainder taken from reference TRBV5-1 and TRBJ1-1, is KAGVTQTPRYLIKTRGQQVTLSCSPISGHRSVSWYQQTPGQGLQFLFEYFSETQRNKGNFPGRFSGRQFSNSRSEMNVSTLELGDSALYLCASSLGGRTEAFFGQGTRLTVV.

This chain joins TRBV9 and TRBJ1-4; D possibly corresponds to TRBD1 (6 bases). Trimming took off 2 bases at V and 4 bases at J, with 12 bases between the two ends. Germline CDR1 and CDR2: SGDLS and YYNGEE. The CDR3 contains 15 residues. CDR3 sequence (DNA): TGTGCCAGCAGCGTTAGGCAGGGGATTAATGAAAAACTGTTTTTT. Translating gives CASSVRQGINEKLFF.

The chain uses TRBV6-1 and TRBJ2-3; D might be TRBD2 (6 bases). V lost 2 bases and J 2 bases, leaving 8 bases between the germline ends. The CDR3 is 14 residues long. The germline gives CDR1 MNHNS, CDR2 SASEGT. This CDR3 is CASSERGYTDTQYF. CDR3 nucleotides: TGTGCCAGCAGTGAACGGGGGTACACAGATACGCAGTATTTT.

This sequence joins TRBV11-3 and TRBJ2-4; D is ambiguous. CDR1 is SGHNT and CDR2 is YENEEA in the germline V gene. The CDR3 covers 13 residues. The V end was cut by 4 bases, the J end by 0 bases, with 4 bases between. The CDR3 nucleotides are TGTGCCAGCAGCTCGGGAGCCAAAAACATTCAGTACTTC. Amino acids: CASSSGAKNIQYF.

This chain uses TRBV15 with TRBJ1-6; tentative D call: TRBD1 (5 bases). V was clipped by 0 bases and J by 3 bases, with 21 bases between them. Germline V lookup: CDR1 LNHNV, CDR2 YYDKDF (reference sequence). CDR3 length equals 20 residues. CDR3 DNA: TGTGCCACCAGCAGAGATCTCCCAGGGACCATCTTTAACTATAATTCACCCCTCCACTTT. The encoded protein is CATSRDLPGTIFNYNSPLHF.

The chain carries TRBV21-1 and TRBJ1-2. TRBV21-1 is reported as a pseudogene. The CDR3 spans 15 residues. CDR3 in DNA: TGTGCCAGCAGCTCCCGGGCTCAAAAAGGCTATGGCTACACCTTC. As protein: CASSSRAQKGYGYTF.

This clone has just a few counts. Written as DNA, the CDR3 is TGCGCCAGCCTCCTTGGACCGGCGAACACCGGGGAGCTGTTTTTT. It yields the protein CASLLGPANTGELFF. This sequence joins TRBV5-1 and TRBJ2-2, with D unclear. CDR3 length: 15 residues. Trimming stripped 7 bases from V and 0 bases from J, with 13 bases between. CDR1 is SGHRS, CDR2 YFSETQ, per germline.

The chain recombines TRBV6-6 with TRBJ2-5, with D uncertain. Deletions cut 6 bases from V and 5 bases from J, with 10 bases between. This CDR3 spans 12 amino acids. Germline V gene lookup returns CDR1 MNHNY and CDR2 SVGAGI (reference sequence). CDR3 sequence (DNA): TGTGCCAGCAGACATGGACGGGAGACCCAGTACTTC. This codes for CASRHGRETQYF.

This chain connects TRBV15 to TRBJ2-7; D gene ambiguous. This CDR3 comprises 17 residues. V lost 5 bases, J lost 0 bases, and 20 bases lay in between. Looked up from germline, CDR1 is LNHNV and CDR2 is YYDKDF (reference sequence). The CDR3 region is CATSPESSIRISYEQYF. The CDR3 DNA follows: TGTGCCACCAGCCCCGAGTCGAGTATTCGGATCTCCTACGAGCAGTACTTC.

The chain carries TRBV7-9 and TRBJ1-4; the match to TRBD1 covers 10 bases. The CDR3 sequence is 16 residues long. The junction had 6 bases not matched to a gene; V was cut back by 5 bases and J by 3 bases. CDR1 is SEHNR, CDR2 FQNEAQ, per germline (reference sequence). This CDR3 reads CASSIRQGASNEKLFF. CDR3 bases: TGTGCCAGCAGCATCCGACAGGGGGCCTCTAATGAAAAACTGTTTTTT.

As DNA, the CDR3 is TGTGCCAGCTCCCAGACAGGCGGATATGGCTACACCTTC. As protein: CASSQTGGYGYTF. V and J are TRBV6-1 and TRBJ1-2, with D possibly being TRBD1 (6 bases). Deletions cut 8 bases from V and 5 bases from J, with 15 bases between. CDR3 length: 13 residues. Germline V gene data show CDR1 as MNHNS and CDR2 as SASEGT.

This chain joins TRBV30 and TRBJ1-1, with D possibly being TRBD1 (6 bases). This CDR3 region has 13 residues. V gave up 1 base and J gave up 3 bases, with 9 bases separating them. Germline-derived CDR1 and CDR2 are GTSNPN and SVGIG (reference sequence). The CDR3 nucleotides read TGTGCCTGGAGTGCAGGGGTAGACACTGAAGCTTTCTTT. Amino acids: CAWSAGVDTEAFF.

This chain uses TRBV7-8 with TRBJ1-2; D perhaps matches TRBD1 (6 bases). Germline-derived CDR1 and CDR2 are SGHVS and FQNEAQ. The V end lost 0 bases, the J end lost 4 bases, and 15 bases lay between the germline ends. The length of the CDR3 is 16 residues. The CDR3 region has the DNA TGTGCCAGCAGCTTAGCGGGCTCAGGGGCGGTCTATGGCTACACCTTC. Translated: CASSLAGSGAVYGYTF. The full variable domain, rest sourced from reference TRBV7-8 and TRBJ1-2, is GAGVSQSPRYKVAKRGQDVALRCDPISGHVSLFWYQQALGQGPEFLTYFQNEAQLDKSGLPSDRFFAERPEGSVSTLKIQRTQQEDSAVYLCASSLAGSGAVYGYTFGSGTRLTVV.

The rearrangement links TRBV11-2 to TRBJ1-4; 7 nucleotides agree with TRBD1. The CDR3 consists of 15 residues. CDR1 is SGHAT and CDR2 is FQNNGV in the germline V gene. J was trimmed by 5 bases and V by 4 bases; bases with no gene match: 7. CDR3 bases: TGTGCCAGCAGCTCCCAGGGGGGCCGGAATGAAAAACTGTTTTTT. Amino acids: CASSSQGGRNEKLFF.

The V and J genes are TRBV5-1 and TRBJ1-1; D not certain. Trimming took 0 bases from V and 5 from J, leaving 11 bases between them. CDR1 SGHRS and CDR2 YFSETQ come from the germline V gene. The CDR3 loop spans 14 amino acids. The CDR3 DNA is TGCGCCAGCAGCTTGGCCCCAGACGGTACTGAAGCTTTCTTT. Its protein product is CASSLAPDGTEAFF.

The rearrangement links TRBV11-2 to TRBJ2-1; 8 bases fit TRBD2. CDR1 and CDR2 (germline): SGHAT, FQNNGV. V shed 1 base and J 4 bases; nucleotides not matched to a gene: 6. The CDR3 loop spans 16 amino acids. CDR3 coding DNA: TGTGCCAGCAGCTTAGGACCGGGACTAGGGTACAATGAGCAGTTCTTC. It yields the protein CASSLGPGLGYNEQFF.

V gene TRBV29-1 combines with J gene TRBJ2-6; D is possibly TRBD1 (6 bases). Trimming shortened V by 4 bases and J by 2 bases, and 6 bases separated the two germline ends. CDR1 and CDR2 from the germline V gene are SQVTM and ANQGSEA. CDR3 length equals 13 residues. In nucleotides, the CDR3 is TGCAGCGTTGCAGGGGCTGGGGCCAACGTCCTGACTTTC. As protein: CSVAGAGANVLTF.

This rearrangement joins TRBV2 to TRBJ2-2; TRBD2 aligns across 12 bases. V shed 2 bases, J shed 1 base, and the junction held 5 bases outside the gene matches. CDR3 length: 18 amino acids. The germline V gene encodes CDR1 SNHLY and CDR2 FYNNEI. The CDR3 here is CASSESPSGGGNTGELFF. The CDR3 DNA sequence: TGTGCCAGCAGTGAATCCCCTAGCGGGGGGGGGAACACCGGGGAGCTGTTTTTT. Filled out from reference TRBV2 and TRBJ2-2, the complete variable domain reads EPEVTQTPSHQVTQMGQEVILRCVPISNHLYFYWYRQILGQKVEFLVSFYNNEISEKSEIFDDQFSVERPDGSNFTLKIRSTKLEDSAMYFCASSESPSGGGNTGELFFGEGSRLTVL.

This clone was seen a handful of times. The gene calls are TRBV2 and TRBJ1-5; weak D call: TRBD1 (6 bases). This CDR3 has 14 residues. V lost 4 bases to trimming and J lost 2 bases, with 9 bases between them. Germline V gene sequence: CDR1 SNHLY, CDR2 FYNNEI. This CDR3 is CASSVGGGNQPQHF. In nucleotides, the CDR3 is TGTGCCAGCAGTGTAGGGGGTGGCAATCAGCCCCAGCATTTT.